These T cell receptor beta chains were read from a single sample in a study of cytomegalovirus exposure and HLA in healthy donors. Generated by immunoSEQ multiplex PCR, the TCRdb table keeps only in-frame clones and is missing some. The sample is made up of 100,000 to 150,000 clones, and the top ten hold less than 3% of it. Source material: PBMCs. Receptor source: a man aged 30 to 39 in good health and CMV-seronegative. Both conserved end residues are part of each CDR3.

cdr3_length,v_call,j_call,cdr3_aa
15,TRBV5-6,TRBJ1-6,CASSLGQVHNSPLHF
14,TRBV7-2,TRBJ2-7,CASSLSLSSGSKDF
17,TRBV7-8,TRBJ2-1,CASSLAVGTSTYNEQFF
13,TRBV30,TRBJ1-6,CAWSDTYNSPLHF
12,TRBV6-1,TRBJ2-7,CASSEGLEKQYF
16,TRBV6-5,TRBJ2-7,CASSSYSGRTSYEQYF
15,TRBV28,TRBJ2-7,CASSLPGDISYEQYF
13,TRBV30,TRBJ1-1,CAWRLNANTEAFF
14,TRBV7-9,TRBJ1-1,CASSLVQGKTEAFF
14,TRBV27,TRBJ2-3,CASSRGGGVDTQYF
13,TRBV6-6,TRBJ1-2,CASSYLGEDGYTF
12,TRBV2,TRBJ2-5,CARRDYQETQYF
15,TRBV5-4,TRBJ1-1,CASSLGGPLDTEAFF
12,TRBV2,TRBJ1-6,CATTGINSPLHF
13,TRBV28,TRBJ1-4,CASSDRNNEKLFF
15,TRBV30,TRBJ1-1,CAWSSHTGQGTEAFF
17,TRBV5-1,TRBJ2-1,CASSLEVAGGPAYEQFF